Shown below are 27 T cell receptor beta chains from a single sample sequenced in a study of T cells after posttransplantation cyclophosphamide. TCRdb's copy holds only in-frame clones and misses some; the assay was immunoSEQ multiplex PCR. The sample consists of some 9,000 clones, about 85% of them appearing once. Treatment was busulfan-fludarabine conditioning, a marrow graft, and cyclophosphamide on days +3 and +4. This specimen was PBMCs, taken after allogeneic stem cell transplant with posttransplant cyclophosphamide. The receptors originated from a female patient in her forties or fifties who received an allogeneic stem cell transplant from an unrelated donor, was CMV-positive, and had no GVHD. The graft donor may have contributed some T cells.

The genes are TRBV5-1 and TRBJ2-5; D might be TRBD2 (6 bases). Between the trimmed V and J ends, which lost 0 bases and 2 bases, there was a span of 11 bases. CDR3 length: 15 amino acids. Germline V lookup: CDR1 SGHRS, CDR2 YFSETQ. In DNA, the CDR3 is TGCGCCAGCAGCTTGGGACCTAGCGATCAAGAGACCCAGTACTTC. It specifies CASSLGPSDQETQYF.

The V call is TRBV7-2, the J call TRBJ1-3; D is uncertain. The CDR3 totals 14 residues. Trimming removed 2 bases from V and 1 base from J, with 6 bases in between. Germline lookup yields CDR1 SGHTA and CDR2 FQGNSA. This chain's CDR3 is CASSLSGSGNTIYF. CDR3 DNA sequence: TGTGCCAGCAGCTTATCGGGATCTGGAAACACCATATATTTT. The full variable domain, its missing parts supplied by reference TRBV7-2 and TRBJ1-3, is GAGVSQSPSNKVTEKGKDVELRCDPISGHTALYWYRQSLGQGLEFLIYFQGNSAPDKSGLPSDRFSAERTGGSVSTLTIQRTQQEDSAVYLCASSLSGSGNTIYFGEGSWLTVV.

The rearrangement joins TRBV28 to TRBJ1-2; 7 nucleotides line up with TRBD1. CDR1 is MDHEN, CDR2 SYDVKM, per germline. V lost 5 bases, J lost 8 bases, and 14 bases stayed unmatched. This CDR3 has 15 residues. For the CDR3, the DNA is TGTGCCAGCAGTCCGCGGCGGACAGGCGGGGAAGGCTACACCTTC. Its translation is CASSPRRTGGEGYTF.

The V and J genes are TRBV5-1 and TRBJ2-5; 8 positions match TRBD2. Germline CDR1 is SGHRS and CDR2 is YFSETQ. J was trimmed by 1 base and V by 4 bases; bases with no gene match: 9. The CDR3 loop spans 16 amino acids. The DNA for the CDR3 is TGCGCCAGCAGCGACCCCGGGCGGGGGGTCCAAGAGACCCAGTACTTC. Translating it yields CASSDPGRGVQETQYF.

The CDR3 loop is CASSLSRQGASRDTQYF. The CDR3 DNA follows: TGTGCCAGCAGTTTATCTCGCCAGGGGGCCTCTAGAGATACGCAGTATTTT. V is TRBV28 and J is TRBJ2-3; 8 nucleotides align to TRBD1. Unmatched junction bases numbered 11, after V lost 1 base and J lost 5 bases. Germline values: CDR1 MDHEN, CDR2 SYDVKM. The length of the CDR3 is 17 residues.

This chain uses TRBV11-3 with TRBJ2-5; 13 bases match TRBD2. With 3 bases clipped from V and 5 bases from J, the junction kept 12 bases outside the gene matches. Germline loops: CDR1 SGHNT, CDR2 YENEEA. The CDR3 runs 18 residues. In DNA form, the CDR3 reads TGTGCCAGCAGCTTCGGACTAGCGGGGGTTTTACGGGGGGAGACCCAGTACTTC. Protein: CASSFGLAGVLRGETQYF.

The chain recombines TRBV4-2 with TRBJ2-7, with D maybe TRBD1 (6 bases). CDR1 LGHNA and CDR2 YNFKEQ come from the germline V gene. The CDR3 consists of 13 residues. Trimming left V 4 bases short and J 0 bases short, with 7 bases between. As DNA, the CDR3 is TGTGCCAGCAGCCGGGACAACTCCTACGAGCAGTACTTC. Translated, it gives CASSRDNSYEQYF.

The V and J genes are TRBV18 and TRBJ1-5; TRBD1 agrees at 9 bases. Looked up from germline, CDR1 is KGHSH and CDR2 is LQKENI. The length of the CDR3 is 14 residues. V was pared by 2 bases and J by 7 bases, with 3 bases of the junction left unmatched. The CDR3 sequence is CASSPTGGDQPQHF. The DNA of the CDR3 is TGTGCCAGCTCACCAACAGGGGGCGACCAGCCCCAGCATTTT.

V and J are TRBV9 and TRBJ1-4; TRBD1 matches 7 bases. This CDR3 has 14 residues. Germline trimming cut 3 bases from V and 5 bases from J; bases unmatched to any gene: 4. Looked up from germline, CDR1 is SGDLS and CDR2 is YYNGEE. The CDR3, as DNA: TGTGCCAGCAGCGCGGGACAGATAAATGAAAAACTGTTTTTT. Encoded protein: CASSAGQINEKLFF. Filled out from reference TRBV9 and TRBJ1-4, the complete variable domain reads DSGVTQTPKHLITATGQRVTLRCSPRSGDLSVYWYQQSLDQGLQFLIQYYNGEERAKGNILERFSAQQFPDLHSELNLSSLELGDSALYFCASSAGQINEKLFFGSGTQLSVL.

As concerns this clone: One junction end disagrees with the germline gene, perhaps due to a read error. The V gene is TRBV19, the J gene TRBJ1-1; D remains unclear. CDR1 and CDR2 from the germline V gene are LNHDA and SQIVND (reference sequence). This CDR3 region has 14 residues. CDR3 loop: CASSIRSTNTETFF. The CDR3 region has the DNA TGTGCCAGTAGTATCCGGTCAACTAACACTGAAACTTTCTTT.

The V gene is TRBV6-1, the J gene TRBJ2-1, with 8 bases that match TRBD1. The CDR3 consists of 13 residues. The V gene end was trimmed by 4 bases and the J gene end by 8 bases; junction bases not matched to a gene: 4. CDR1 MNHNS and CDR2 SASEGT come from the germline V gene. CDR3 region: CASSGTGLHEQFF. For the CDR3, the DNA is TGTGCCAGCAGTGGGACAGGGTTGCATGAGCAGTTCTTC.

This rearrangement joins TRBV6-4 to TRBJ2-3; the D gene is possibly TRBD1 (5 bases). V lost 4 bases, J lost 2 bases, and 16 bases lay in between. The V gene's germline CDR1 is MRHNA and CDR2 SNTAGT. This CDR3 contains 16 residues. CDR3 protein: CASSVGASAATDTQYF. As DNA, the CDR3 is TGTGCCAGCAGTGTAGGGGCCTCAGCCGCCACAGATACGCAGTATTTT.

The chain links TRBV19 to TRBJ1-5; 11 nucleotides match TRBD1. J was trimmed by 2 bases and V by 8 bases; bases with no gene match: 8. This CDR3 spans 16 amino acids. The germline V gene encodes CDR1 LNHDA and CDR2 SQIVND (reference sequence). The CDR3 here is CASLGQGAGGNQPQHF. The CDR3 DNA follows: TGTGCCAGTTTAGGACAGGGGGCTGGAGGCAATCAGCCCCAGCATTTT.

This chain connects TRBV29-1 to TRBJ2-7; 9 nucleotides align to TRBD1. Trimming cost V 7 bases and J 4 bases; bases outside gene matches: 11. Germline CDR1 SQVTM, CDR2 ANQGSEA. The CDR3 is 14 residues long. This chain's CDR3 is CSAGGNRGLYEQYF. Here the CDR3 DNA reads TGCAGCGCCGGCGGGAACAGGGGGCTTTACGAGCAGTACTTC.

This chain links TRBV7-2 with TRBJ2-1; D is uncertain. V lost 1 base to trimming and J lost 8 bases, with 15 bases between them. Germline V gives CDR1 SGHTA, CDR2 FQGNSA. The CDR3 extends over 15 amino acids. The CDR3 loop is CASSLGSSKLDEQFF. The CDR3 region has the DNA TGTGCCAGCAGCTTAGGGAGCTCTAAGTTGGATGAGCAGTTCTTC. Complete variable domain (other parts from reference TRBV7-2 and TRBJ2-1): GAGVSQSPSNKVTEKGKDVELRCDPISGHTALYWYRQSLGQGLEFLIYFQGNSAPDKSGLPSDRFSAERTGGSVSTLTIQRTQQEDSAVYLCASSLGSSKLDEQFFGPGTRLTVL.

In DNA form, the CDR3 reads TGTGCCTGGAGTTTGACAGGGGGCATTCGAGCTTTCTTT. Amino acids: CAWSLTGGIRAFF. This chain links TRBV30 with TRBJ1-1; 10 bases match TRBD1. Germline trimming cut 2 bases from V and 10 bases from J; bases unmatched to any gene: 7. Per germline, CDR1 GTSNPN and CDR2 SVGIG (reference sequence). The CDR3 is 13 residues long.

The V gene is TRBV6-6, the J gene TRBJ2-2, with 7 bases matching TRBD1. Trimming at V came to 7 bases and at J to 5 bases, leaving 7 bases not matched to a gene. The germline V gene has CDR1 MNHNY and CDR2 SVGAGI (reference sequence). This CDR3 spans 14 amino acids. CDR3 in amino acids: CASTGTAGTGELFF. DNA of the CDR3: TGTGCCAGCACAGGGACAGCCGGTACCGGGGAGCTGTTTTTT.

The chain links TRBV7-8 to TRBJ1-1, with 8 bases identical to TRBD1. The CDR3 covers 17 residues. Per germline, CDR1 SGHVS and CDR2 FQNEAQ. Trimming at V came to 2 bases and at J to 7 bases, leaving 15 bases not matched to a gene. The CDR3 nucleotides read TGTGCCAGCAGCTTATTCTCCAGGGGGCATTCCGGTGGTGAAGCTTTCTTT. Translated: CASSLFSRGHSGGEAFF.

V usage is TRBV18 and J usage is TRBJ1-3; D call uncertain. Trimming cost V 2 bases and J 2 bases, with 13 bases left between them. Looked up from germline, CDR1 is KGHSH and CDR2 is LQKENI. The CDR3 has 16 residues. The CDR3 loop reads CASSPGLPRTGNTIYF. The CDR3, as DNA: TGTGCCAGCTCACCAGGTCTTCCCAGGACTGGAAACACCATATATTTT.

The rearrangement joins TRBV27 to TRBJ2-2, with TRBD2 identical over 9 bases. CDR3 length equals 15 residues. Unmatched junction bases numbered 6, after V lost 4 bases and J lost 6 bases. Germline loops: CDR1 MNHEY, CDR2 SMNVEV (reference sequence). CDR3 sequence (DNA): TGTGCCAGCAGTTATGGCGGGGGGGCCGCCGGGGAGCTGTTTTTT. As protein: CASSYGGGAAGELFF.

V usage is TRBV28 and J usage is TRBJ2-5, with D possibly being TRBD2 (7 bases). V shed 6 bases and J shed 4 bases, with 21 bases lying between them. This CDR3 comprises 16 residues. Germline V lookup: CDR1 MDHEN, CDR2 SYDVKM. Here the CDR3 reads CASSPRGGALGETQYF. The CDR3 coding sequence is TGTGCCAGCAGCCCCAGGGGAGGGGCGCTGGGAGAGACCCAGTACTTC.

The chain couples TRBV7-2 to TRBJ2-3; D may be TRBD2 (5 bases). V shed 0 bases and J shed 5 bases, with 9 bases lying between them. The CDR3 totals 14 residues. Looked up from germline, CDR1 is SGHTA and CDR2 is FQGNSA. The CDR3 nucleotides are TGTGCCAGCAGCTTAGCGGATGCGGGAGATACGCAGTATTTT. Encoded protein: CASSLADAGDTQYF.

Turning to this clone: The sample contains more than one DNA sequence encoding this CDR3. This chain joins TRBV9 and TRBJ1-3, with 7 bases aligning to TRBD1. Germline loops: CDR1 SGDLS, CDR2 YYNGEE. The CDR3 is 16 residues long. V shed 3 bases, J shed 2 bases, and the junction held 8 bases outside the gene matches. CDR3 nucleotides: TGTGCCAGCAGCGCGCCACAGAGGGGGCCTGGAAACACCATATATTTT. It yields the protein CASSAPQRGPGNTIYF.

The chain couples TRBV5-1 to TRBJ2-7, with 8 bases matching TRBD2. Germline trimming cut 3 bases from V and 6 bases from J; bases unmatched to any gene: 11. The CDR3 totals 15 residues. Germline V gene lookup returns CDR1 SGHRS and CDR2 YFSETQ. Written as DNA, the CDR3 is TGCGCCAGCAGCTCCGGGGGGGGCGTCGGGCTCGAGCAGTACTTC. Translation gives CASSSGGGVGLEQYF.

CDR3 amino acids: CASSLGAGETQYF. The CDR3 DNA is TGTGCCAGCAGCTTGGGGGCGGGGGAGACCCAGTACTTC. The chain carries TRBV5-6 and TRBJ2-5, with D perhaps matching TRBD2 (6 bases). This CDR3 has 13 residues. The V end was cut by 0 bases, the J end by 5 bases, with 8 bases between. Germline CDR1 reads SGHDT; CDR2 reads YYEEEE.

The rearrangement links TRBV11-2 to TRBJ2-1, with 15 bases aligning to TRBD2. J was trimmed by 4 bases and V by 1 base; bases with no gene match: 8. CDR1 and CDR2 (germline): SGHAT, FQNNGV. CDR3 length equals 19 residues. The CDR3 protein is CASSLVRTSGGARYNEQFF. CDR3 DNA: TGTGCCAGCAGCTTAGTGAGGACTAGCGGGGGGGCCCGGTACAATGAGCAGTTCTTC.

The chain employs TRBV11-2 and TRBJ2-5, with D unresolved. The end of the DNA aligns better with TRBJ2-7, so the J call may be wrong. The CDR3 is 14 residues long. CDR1 SGHAT and CDR2 FQNNGV come from the germline V gene. CDR3 protein: CASSLGQSTYEQYF. The CDR3 nucleotides are TGTGCCAGCAGCTTGGGCCAGTCTACCTACGAGCAGTACTTC.